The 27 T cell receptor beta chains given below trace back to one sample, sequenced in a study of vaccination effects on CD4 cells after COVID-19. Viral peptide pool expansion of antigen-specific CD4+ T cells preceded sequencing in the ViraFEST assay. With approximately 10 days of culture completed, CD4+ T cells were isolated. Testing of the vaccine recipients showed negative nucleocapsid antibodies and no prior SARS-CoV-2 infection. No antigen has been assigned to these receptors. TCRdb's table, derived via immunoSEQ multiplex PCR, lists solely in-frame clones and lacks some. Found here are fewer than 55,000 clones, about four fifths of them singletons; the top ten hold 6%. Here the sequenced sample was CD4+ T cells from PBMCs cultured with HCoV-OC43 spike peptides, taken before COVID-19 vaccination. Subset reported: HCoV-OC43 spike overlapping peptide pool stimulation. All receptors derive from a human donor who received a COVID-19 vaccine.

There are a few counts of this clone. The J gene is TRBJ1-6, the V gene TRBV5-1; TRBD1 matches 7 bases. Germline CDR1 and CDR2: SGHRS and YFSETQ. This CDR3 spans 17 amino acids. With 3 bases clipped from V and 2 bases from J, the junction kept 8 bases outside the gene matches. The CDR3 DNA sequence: TGCGCCAGCAGCTCCCCCTCGGGACAGACCTATAATTCACCCCTCCACTTT. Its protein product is CASSSPSGQTYNSPLHF.

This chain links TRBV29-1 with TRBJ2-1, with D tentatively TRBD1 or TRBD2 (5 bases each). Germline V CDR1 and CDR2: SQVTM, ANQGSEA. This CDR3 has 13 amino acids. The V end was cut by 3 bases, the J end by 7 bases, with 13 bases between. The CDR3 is CSVEGLARNEQFF. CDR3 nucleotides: TGCAGCGTTGAGGGGCTAGCCAGAAATGAGCAGTTCTTC.

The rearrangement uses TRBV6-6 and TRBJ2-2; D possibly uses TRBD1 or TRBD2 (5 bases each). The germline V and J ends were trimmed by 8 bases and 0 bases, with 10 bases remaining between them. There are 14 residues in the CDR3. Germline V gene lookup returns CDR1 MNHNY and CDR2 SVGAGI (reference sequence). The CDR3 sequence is CASHVGANTGELFF. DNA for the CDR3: TGTGCCAGCCACGTGGGGGCGAACACCGGGGAGCTGTTTTTT.

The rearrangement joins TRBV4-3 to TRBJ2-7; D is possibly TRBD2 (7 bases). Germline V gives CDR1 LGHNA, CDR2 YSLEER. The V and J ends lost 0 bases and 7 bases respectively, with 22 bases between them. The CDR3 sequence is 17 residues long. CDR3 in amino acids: CASSQDNNCGGGGEQYV. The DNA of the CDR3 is TGCGCCAGCAGCCAAGATAATAACTGCGGCGGGGGCGGGGAGCAGTACGTC.

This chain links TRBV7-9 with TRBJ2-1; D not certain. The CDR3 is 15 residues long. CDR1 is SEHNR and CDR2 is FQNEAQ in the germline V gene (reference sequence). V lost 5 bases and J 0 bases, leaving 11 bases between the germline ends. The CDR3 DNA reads TGTGCCAGCAGCCCGATATTTAGCTCCTACAATGAGCAGTTCTTC. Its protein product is CASSPIFSSYNEQFF.

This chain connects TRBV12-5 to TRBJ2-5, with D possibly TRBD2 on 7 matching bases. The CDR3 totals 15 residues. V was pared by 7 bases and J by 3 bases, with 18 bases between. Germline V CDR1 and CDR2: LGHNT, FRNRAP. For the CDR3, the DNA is TGTGCTAGTGCTGACGGGGGGCGGTTAAAAGAGACCCAGTACTTC. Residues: CASADGGRLKETQYF.

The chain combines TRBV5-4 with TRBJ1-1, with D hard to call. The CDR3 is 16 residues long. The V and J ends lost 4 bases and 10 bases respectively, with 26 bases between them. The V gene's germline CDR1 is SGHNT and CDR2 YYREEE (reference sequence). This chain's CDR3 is CASSPLWSQPTMGAFF. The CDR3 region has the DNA TGTGCCAGCAGCCCGTTGTGGAGTCAGCCTACTATGGGAGCTTTCTTT.

The CDR3 sequence is CASNPGQGASPLHF. In nucleotides, the CDR3 is TGTGCCAGCAACCCGGGACAGGGAGCTTCACCCCTCCACTTT. This chain joins TRBV9 and TRBJ1-6; 9 bases fit TRBD1. This CDR3 region has 14 residues. Unmatched junction bases numbered 7, after V lost 6 bases and J lost 9 bases. Germline V gene data show CDR1 as SGDLS and CDR2 as YYNGEE.

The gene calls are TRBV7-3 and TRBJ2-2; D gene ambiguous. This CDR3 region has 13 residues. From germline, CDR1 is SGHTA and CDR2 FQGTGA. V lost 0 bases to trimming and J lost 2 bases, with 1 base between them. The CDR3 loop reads CASSLTNTGELFF. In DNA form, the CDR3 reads TGTGCCAGCAGCTTAACTAACACCGGGGAGCTGTTTTTT.

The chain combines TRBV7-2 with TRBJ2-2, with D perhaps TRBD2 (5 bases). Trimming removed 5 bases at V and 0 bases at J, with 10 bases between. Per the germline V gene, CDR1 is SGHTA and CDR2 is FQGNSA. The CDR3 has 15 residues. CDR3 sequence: CASSGGISNTGELFF. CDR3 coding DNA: TGTGCCAGCAGCGGAGGAATATCGAACACCGGGGAGCTGTTTTTT.

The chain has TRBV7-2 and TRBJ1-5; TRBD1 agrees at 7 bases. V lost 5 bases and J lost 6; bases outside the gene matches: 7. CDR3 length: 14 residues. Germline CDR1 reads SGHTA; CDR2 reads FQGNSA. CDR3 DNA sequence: TGTGCCAGCAGCACCTCGGACAGGCCTCAGCCCCAGCATTTT. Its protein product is CASSTSDRPQPQHF.

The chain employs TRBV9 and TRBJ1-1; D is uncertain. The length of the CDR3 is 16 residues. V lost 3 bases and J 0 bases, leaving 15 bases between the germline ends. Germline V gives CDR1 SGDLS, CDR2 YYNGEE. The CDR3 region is CASSGRRDGVNTEAFF. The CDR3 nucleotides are TGTGCCAGCAGCGGTAGAAGGGATGGTGTGAACACTGAAGCTTTCTTT.

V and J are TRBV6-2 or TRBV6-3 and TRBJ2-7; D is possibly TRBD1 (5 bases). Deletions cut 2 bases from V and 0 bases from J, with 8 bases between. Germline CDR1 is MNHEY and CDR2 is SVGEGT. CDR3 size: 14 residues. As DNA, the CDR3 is TGTGCCAGCAGTTACCAGGGTAGCTCCTACGAGCAGTACGTC. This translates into CASSYQGSSYEQYV.

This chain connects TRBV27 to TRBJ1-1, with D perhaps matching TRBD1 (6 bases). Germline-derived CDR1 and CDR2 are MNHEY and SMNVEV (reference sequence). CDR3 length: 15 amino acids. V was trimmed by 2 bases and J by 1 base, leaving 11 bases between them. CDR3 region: CASSLTSTGNTEAFF. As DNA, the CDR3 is TGTGCCAGCAGTTTAACTTCGACAGGGAACACTGAAGCTTTCTTT.

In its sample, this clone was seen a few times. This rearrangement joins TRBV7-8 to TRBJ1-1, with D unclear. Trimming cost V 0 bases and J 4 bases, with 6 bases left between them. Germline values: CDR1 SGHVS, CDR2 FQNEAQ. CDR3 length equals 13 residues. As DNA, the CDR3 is TGTGCCAGCAGCTTAGCTACGGGCACTGAAGCTTTCTTT. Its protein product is CASSLATGTEAFF.

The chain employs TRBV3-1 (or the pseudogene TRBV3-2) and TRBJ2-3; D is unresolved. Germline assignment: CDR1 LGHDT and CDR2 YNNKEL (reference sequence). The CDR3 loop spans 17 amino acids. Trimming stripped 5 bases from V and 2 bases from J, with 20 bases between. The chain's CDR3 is CASSSMAHPYNTDTQYF. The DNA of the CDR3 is TGTGCCAGCAGCTCAATGGCACACCCCTATAACACAGATACGCAGTATTTT.

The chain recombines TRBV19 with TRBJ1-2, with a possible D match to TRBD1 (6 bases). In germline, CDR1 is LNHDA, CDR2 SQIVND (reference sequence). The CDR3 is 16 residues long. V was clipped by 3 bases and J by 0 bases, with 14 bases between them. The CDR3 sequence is CASSMTGTYPNYGYTF. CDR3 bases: TGTGCCAGTAGTATGACCGGGACATACCCTAACTATGGCTACACCTTC.

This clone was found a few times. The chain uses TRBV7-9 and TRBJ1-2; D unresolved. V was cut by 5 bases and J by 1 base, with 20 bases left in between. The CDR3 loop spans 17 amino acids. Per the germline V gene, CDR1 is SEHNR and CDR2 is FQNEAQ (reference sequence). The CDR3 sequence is CASSPSRPPGGNYGYTF. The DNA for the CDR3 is TGTGCCAGCAGCCCCTCACGCCCACCGGGTGGTAACTATGGCTACACCTTC.

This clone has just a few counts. CDR3 in amino acids: CASSHSTGTGGAGYGYTF. CDR3 bases: TGTGCCAGCAGCCATTCTACCGGGACAGGGGGCGCGGGCTATGGCTACACCTTC. The rearrangement joins TRBV3-1 (or the pseudogene TRBV3-2) to TRBJ1-2; 12 bases are shared with TRBD1. Germline V CDR1 and CDR2: LGHDT, YNNKEL (reference sequence). The CDR3 is made up of 18 amino acids. V gave up 3 bases and J gave up 4 bases; unmatched junction bases: 12.

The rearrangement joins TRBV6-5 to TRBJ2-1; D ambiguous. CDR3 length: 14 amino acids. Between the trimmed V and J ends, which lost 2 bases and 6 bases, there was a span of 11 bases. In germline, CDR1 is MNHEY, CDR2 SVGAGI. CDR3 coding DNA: TGTGCCAGCAGTTACGTACTTGACCTCAATGAGCAGTTCTTC. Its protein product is CASSYVLDLNEQFF.

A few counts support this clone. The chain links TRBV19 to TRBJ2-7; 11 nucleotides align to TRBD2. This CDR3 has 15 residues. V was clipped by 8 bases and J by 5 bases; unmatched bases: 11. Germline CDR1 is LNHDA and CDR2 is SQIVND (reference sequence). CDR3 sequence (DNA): TGTGCCAGTTCTCCGGGACTAGCGGTTGGGGACGAGCAGTACGTC. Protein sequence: CASSPGLAVGDEQYV.

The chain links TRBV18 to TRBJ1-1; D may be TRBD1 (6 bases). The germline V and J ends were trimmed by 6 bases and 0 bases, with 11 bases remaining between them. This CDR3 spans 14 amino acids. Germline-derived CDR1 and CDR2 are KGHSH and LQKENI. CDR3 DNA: TGTGCCAGCTCGGTACAGGGATTGAACACTGAAGCTTTCTTT. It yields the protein CASSVQGLNTEAFF.

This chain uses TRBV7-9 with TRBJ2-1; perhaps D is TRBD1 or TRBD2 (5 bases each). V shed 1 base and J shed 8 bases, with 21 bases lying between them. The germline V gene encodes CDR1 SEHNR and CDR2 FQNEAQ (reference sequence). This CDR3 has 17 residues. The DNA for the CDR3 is TGTGCCAGCAGCTTAGAACGGGTAGGGGCGAGGGGTCATGAGCAGTTCTTC. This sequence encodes CASSLERVGARGHEQFF.

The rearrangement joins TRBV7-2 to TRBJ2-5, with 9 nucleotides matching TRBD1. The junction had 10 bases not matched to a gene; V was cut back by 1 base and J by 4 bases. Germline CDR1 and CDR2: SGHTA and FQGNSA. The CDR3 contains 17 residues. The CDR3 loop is CASSLEGRDRVRETQYF. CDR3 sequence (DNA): TGTGCCAGCAGCTTAGAAGGAAGGGACAGGGTAAGAGAGACCCAGTACTTC.

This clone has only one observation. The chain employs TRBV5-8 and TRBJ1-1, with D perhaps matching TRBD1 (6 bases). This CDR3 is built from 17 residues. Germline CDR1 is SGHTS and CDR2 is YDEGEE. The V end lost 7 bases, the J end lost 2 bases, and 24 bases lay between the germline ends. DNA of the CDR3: TGTGCCAGCCCAACTATAGACGGGGGGCCCCAAAACACTGAAGCTTTCTTT. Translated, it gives CASPTIDGGPQNTEAFF.

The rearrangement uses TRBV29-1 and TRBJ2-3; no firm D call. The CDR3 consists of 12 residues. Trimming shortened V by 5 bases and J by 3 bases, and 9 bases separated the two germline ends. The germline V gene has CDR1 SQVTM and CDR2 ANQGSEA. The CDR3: CSVLRETDTQYF. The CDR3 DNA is TGCAGCGTTCTTAGGGAAACAGATACGCAGTATTTT.

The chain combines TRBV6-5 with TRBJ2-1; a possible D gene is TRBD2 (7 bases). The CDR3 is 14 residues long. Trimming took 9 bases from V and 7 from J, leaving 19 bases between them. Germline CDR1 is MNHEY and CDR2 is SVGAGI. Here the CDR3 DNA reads TGTGCCAGTCAACGACGGGGGGCCGTTAATGAGCAGTTCTTC. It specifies CASQRRGAVNEQFF.